These T cell receptor beta chains were read from a single sample in a study of immune cell composition in non-small cell lung cancer. This table comes from immunoSEQ multiplex PCR, and its TCRdb copy is limited to in-frame clones, with some not included. The profile covers almost 7,000 clones, with about three quarters appearing a single time and 4% to 5.5% taken by the ten largest. Sequencing was performed on lung tumor tissue. These receptors all stem from a human donor with non-small cell lung cancer. The CDR3 runs from the conserved cysteine through the conserved F or W. A D gene is named only where the DNA matches it firmly. Clone size appears in some rows only: once, few, many, or a class for an expanded clone.

TRBD1 | few | TRBJ1-2 | TRBV9 | CASSNRGYNYGYTF | TGTGCCAGCAGTAACAGGGGATATAACTATGGCTACACCTTC
TRBD1 | few | TRBJ1-1 | TRBV11-3 | CASSFSGTGNTEAFF | TGTGCCAGCAGCTTCTCCGGGACAGGGAACACTGAAGCTTTCTTT
. | once | TRBJ2-2 | TRBV7-9 | CASSLVRLGELFF | TGTGCCAGCAGCTTAGTCAGACTCGGGGAGCTGTTTTTT
TRBD1 | once | TRBJ1-5 | TRBV15 | CATSRATGSYSNQPQHF | TGTGCCACCAGCAGAGCGACAGGGTCTTATAGCAATCAGCCCCAGCATTTT
. | few | TRBJ2-3 | TRBV11-2 | CASSLAGMAQYF | TGTGCCAGCAGCCTTGCGGGGATGGCGCAGTATTTT
TRBD1 | few | TRBJ1-2 | TRBV6-5 | CASSRWDRGTYGYTF | TGTGCCAGCAGTCGGTGGGACAGGGGAACCTATGGCTACACCTTC
. | . | TRBJ2-4 | TRBV18 | CASRVGGTQAKNIQYF | TGTGCCTCAAGGGTAGGCGGGACCCAAGCCAAAAACATTCAGTACTTC
TRBD2 | . | TRBJ2-4 | TRBV5-4 | CASSFRGDRAKNIQYF | TGTGCCAGCAGCTTTCGGGGGGATCGGGCCAAAAACATTCAGTACTTC
. | once | TRBJ2-7 | TRBV25-1 | CASSEYGAYEQYF | TGTGCCAGCAGTGAATACGGGGCCTACGAGCAGTACTTC
. | once | TRBJ2-6 | TRBV4-1 | CASSQDRRSGANVLTF | TGCGCCAGCAGCCAAGATCGGAGGTCTGGGGCCAACGTCCTGACTTTC
. | . | TRBJ1-1 | TRBV19 | CASTDRDRYGTEAFF | TGTGCCAGTACAGACCGCGACAGGTATGGCACTGAAGCTTTCTTT
. | few | TRBJ1-2 | TRBV2 | CASRSRTEGYTF | TGTGCCAGCAGGAGCAGGACAGAAGGCTACACCTTC
. | once | TRBJ2-5 | TRBV7-9 | CASSLDPQARTQYF | TGTGCCAGCAGCTTAGACCCTCAAGCTCGGACCCAGTACTTC
TRBD1 | . | TRBJ1-2 | TRBV18 | CASSQRTGGDLGGGYTF | TGTGCCAGCTCACAACGGACAGGGGGAGACCTCGGGGGGGGCTACACCTTC
TRBD2 | . | TRBJ2-1 | TRBV10-3 | CAISDVPGLAGGGYNEQFF | TGTGCCATCAGTGACGTCCCGGGACTAGCGGGAGGAGGATACAATGAGCAGTTCTTC
. | medium-sized | TRBJ2-3 | TRBV19 | CASSYDTDTQYF | TGTGCCAGTAGCTACGACACAGATACGCAGTATTTT
TRBD1 | . | TRBJ2-1 | TRBV7-7 | CASSFFGQGVPPDSYNEQFF | TGTGCTAGCAGCTTTTTTGGACAGGGAGTTCCGCCGGACTCCTACAATGAGCAGTTCTTC
TRBD1 | . | TRBJ1-2 | TRBV7-9 | CASSAGGFLGYTF | TGTGCCAGCAGTGCAGGGGGCTTTCTCGGCTACACCTTC
. | once | TRBJ1-3 | TRBV6-6 | CASRQLVAGNTIYF | TGTGCCAGCAGGCAGTTGGTGGCTGGAAACACCATATATTTT
. | once | TRBJ2-5 | TRBV2 | CASIWTSQETQYF | TGTGCCAGCATTTGGACTTCCCAAGAGACCCAGTACTTC
TRBD2 | . | TRBJ2-2 | TRBV11-2 | CASSEGLAGGRSGELFF | TGTGCCAGCAGCGAAGGACTAGCGGGAGGGCGGAGCGGGGAGCTGTTTTTT
. | . | TRBJ2-5 | TRBV5-5 | CASSRDSVQETQYF | TGTGCCAGCAGCCGCGACAGCGTCCAAGAGACCCAGTACTTC
TRBD1 | few | TRBJ1-5 | TRBV7-9 | CASSSTGAYNQPQHF | TGTGCCAGCAGCTCGACAGGGGCGTACAATCAGCCCCAGCATTTT